This T cell receptor (beta chain) came from a study of shared clonotypes between healthy human individuals. Study-level points and caveats: An anticipated effect of sequencing depth on clonotype sharing among donors was recognized.

The CDR3 extends over 14 amino acids. Germline V gives CDR1 SGHTA, CDR2 FQGNSA. The V gene lost 1 base and the J gene lost 3 bases, with 10 bases spanning the gap. Only in-frame clones appear in the TCRdb table, and some are missing; sequencing was by immunoSEQ multiplex PCR. This table holds millions of clones, 85% to 95% found once. Remarks on this clone: Its specificity is unknown. The same CDR3 arises from other DNA sequences in this sample as well.

The chain links TRBV7-2 to TRBJ2-7; D ambiguous. Source material: naive CD4+ T cells from PBMCs. Specified subset: CD45RA+ positively selected. The TCR sequence derives from a man younger than 35 in good health. Some clones in this sample may be carry-over from other donors' samples. The CDR3 protein is CASSLGGNSYEQYF. Here the CDR3 DNA reads TGTGCCAGCAGCTTAGGGGGTAATAGCTACGAGCAGTACTTC. Full variable domain (remainder filled in from reference TRBV7-2 and TRBJ2-7): GAGVSQSPSNKVTEKGKDVELRCDPISGHTALYWYRQSLGQGLEFLIYFQGNSAPDKSGLPSDRFSAERTGGSVSTLTIQRTQQEDSAVYLCASSLGGNSYEQYFGPGTRLTVT.